Sequencing of this TCR beta chain was carried out in a study of T cell responses to AZD1222 COVID-19 vaccine. Trimming cost V 2 bases and J 2 bases, with 4 bases left between them. This CDR3 comprises 13 residues. CDR1 is MNHEY, CDR2 SVGAGI, per germline. Study-wide points: Most donors were white British, females outnumbered males, and clonal diversity was possibly underestimated. After the peak T cell response, and only then, were repertoires sampled. Two AZD1222 administrations were followed by greater Spike-specific TCR breadth and depth. Unmutated variant regions reportedly attract nearly half of all spike-specific TCRs.

This table comes from immunoSEQ multiplex PCR, and its TCRdb copy is limited to in-frame clones, with some not included. The data hold some 180,000 clones, with 90% to 95% observed a single time. To note about this clone: Its antigen is currently unknown.

The sequenced sample was peripheral blood, obtained 28 days after the second AZD1222 dose. The sequence was obtained from an adult who received the AZD1222 COVID-19 vaccine. V and J are TRBV6-5 and TRBJ1-5; D is unresolved. CDR3 in amino acids: CASSYTGNQPQHF. CDR3 in DNA: TGTGCCAGCAGTTACACAGGCAATCAGCCCCAGCATTTT.